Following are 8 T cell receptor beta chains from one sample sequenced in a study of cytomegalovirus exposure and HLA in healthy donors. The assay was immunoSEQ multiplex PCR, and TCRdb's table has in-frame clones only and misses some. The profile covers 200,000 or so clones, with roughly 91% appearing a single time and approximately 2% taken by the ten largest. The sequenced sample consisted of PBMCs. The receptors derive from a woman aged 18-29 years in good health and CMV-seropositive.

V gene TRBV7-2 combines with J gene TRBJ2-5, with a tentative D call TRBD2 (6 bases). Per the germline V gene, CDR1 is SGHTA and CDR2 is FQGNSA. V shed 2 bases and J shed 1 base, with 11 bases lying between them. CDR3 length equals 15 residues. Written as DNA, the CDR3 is TGTGCCAGCAGCTTATGGGCGGGACTCCAAGAGACCCAGTACTTC. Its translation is CASSLWAGLQETQYF.

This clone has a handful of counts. CDR3: CAWSGELANYGYTF. The CDR3 DNA reads as TGTGCCTGGAGTGGGGAGTTGGCTAACTATGGCTACACCTTC. The chain combines TRBV30 with TRBJ1-2, with D hard to call. Trimming removed 1 base at V and 0 bases at J, with 9 bases between. The CDR3 spans 14 residues. Germline values: CDR1 GTSNPN, CDR2 SVGIG (reference sequence). Using reference TRBV30 and TRBJ1-2 for the parts outside the CDR3, the full variable domain is SQTIHQWPATLVQPVGSPLSLECTVEGTSNPNLYWYRQAAGRGLQLLFYSVGIGQISSEVPQNLSASRPQDRQFILSSKKLLLSDSGFYLCAWSGELANYGYTFGSGTRLTVV.

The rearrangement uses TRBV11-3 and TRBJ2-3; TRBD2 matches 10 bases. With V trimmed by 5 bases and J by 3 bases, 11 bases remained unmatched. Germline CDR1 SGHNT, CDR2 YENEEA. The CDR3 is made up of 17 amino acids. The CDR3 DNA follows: TGTGCCAGCAGCCAACTATCTGGTAGCGGGAGGACAGATACGCAGTATTTT. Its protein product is CASSQLSGSGRTDTQYF.

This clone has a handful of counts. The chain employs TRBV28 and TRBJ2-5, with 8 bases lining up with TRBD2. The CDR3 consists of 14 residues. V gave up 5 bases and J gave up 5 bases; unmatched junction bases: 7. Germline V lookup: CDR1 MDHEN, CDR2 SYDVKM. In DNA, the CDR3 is TGTGCCAGCAGTCAGACTAGCGTGAGGGAGACCCAGTACTTC. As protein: CASSQTSVRETQYF.

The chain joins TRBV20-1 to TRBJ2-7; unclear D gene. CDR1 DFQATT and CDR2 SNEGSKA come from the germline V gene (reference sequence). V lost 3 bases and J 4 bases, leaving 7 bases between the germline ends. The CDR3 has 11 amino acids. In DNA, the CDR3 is TGCAGTGCTAGCTCCGTATACGAGCAGTACTTC. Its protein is CSASSVYEQYF.

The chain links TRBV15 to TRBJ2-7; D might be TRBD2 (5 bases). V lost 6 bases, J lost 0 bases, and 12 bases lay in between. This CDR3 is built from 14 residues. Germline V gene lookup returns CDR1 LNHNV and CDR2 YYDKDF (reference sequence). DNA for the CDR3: TGTGCCACCAGTATTGAAGCGGTCTCCTACGAGCAGTACTTC. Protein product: CATSIEAVSYEQYF.

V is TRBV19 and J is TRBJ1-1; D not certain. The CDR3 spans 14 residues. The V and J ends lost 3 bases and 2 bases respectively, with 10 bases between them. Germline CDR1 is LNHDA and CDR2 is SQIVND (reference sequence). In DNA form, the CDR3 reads TGTGCCAGTAGTATGAACCCCGGTAACACTGAAGCTTTCTTT. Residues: CASSMNPGNTEAFF.

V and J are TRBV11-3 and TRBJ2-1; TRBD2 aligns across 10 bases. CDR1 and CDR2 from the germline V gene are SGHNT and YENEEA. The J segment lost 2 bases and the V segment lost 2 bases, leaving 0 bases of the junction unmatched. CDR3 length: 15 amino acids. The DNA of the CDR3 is TGTGCCAGCAGCTTAACTAGCGGGACCTACAATGAGCAGTTCTTC. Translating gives CASSLTSGTYNEQFF.